The rows below give T cell receptor beta chains drawn from one sample of a study of blood T cell repertoires in COVID-19. This table comes from immunoSEQ multiplex PCR, and its TCRdb copy is limited to in-frame clones, with some not included. Among around 130,000 clones listed, roughly 89% were seen once. Sequencing was carried out using peripheral blood. The receptors come from a man aged 50 or older with active or convalescent COVID-19. Both conserved end residues are part of each CDR3. A D gene is named only where the DNA matches it firmly. Rows may omit the clone size; those that give it use once, few, many or a size class.

V: TRBV28
size: few
J: TRBJ2-7
D: TRBD2
CDR3: CASSGGPVGLAGYEQYF
DNA: TGTGCCAGCAGTGGGGGGCCAGTAGGGCTAGCGGGCTACGAGCAGTACTTC

V: TRBV19
size: .
J: TRBJ1-5
D: TRBD1
CDR3: CASSRKQGGVDQPQHF
DNA: TGTGCCAGTAGTAGGAAACAGGGGGGAGTGGATCAGCCCCAGCATTTT

V: TRBV7-8
size: .
J: TRBJ2-7
D: TRBD2
CDR3: CASSLALADGATPYEQYF
DNA: TGTGCCAGCAGCTTAGCCCTAGCGGACGGGGCTACCCCCTACGAGCAGTACTTC

V: TRBV6-5
size: .
J: TRBJ2-3
D: TRBD2
CDR3: CASKPSGSGAYTQYF
DNA: TGTGCCAGCAAACCTAGCGGGAGCGGTGCCTATACGCAGTATTTT

V: TRBV12-3/TRBV12-4
size: .
J: TRBJ2-7
D: .
CDR3: CASSSGYTTYF
DNA: TGTGCCAGCAGTTCGGGATACACCACTTACTTC

V: TRBV18
size: .
J: TRBJ2-1
D: TRBD1
CDR3: CASSPRSGGPNEQFF
DNA: TGTGCCAGCTCACCACGTTCAGGGGGCCCCAATGAGCAGTTCTTC

V: TRBV5-1
size: .
J: TRBJ2-1
D: TRBD2
CDR3: CASNPKSGGADNEQFF
DNA: TGCGCCAGCAACCCGAAAAGCGGGGGGGCGGACAATGAGCAGTTCTTC

V: TRBV6-5
size: .
J: TRBJ1-5
D: .
CDR3: CASSYSNGQPQHF
DNA: TGTGCCAGCAGTTACTCGAACGGTCAGCCCCAGCATTTT

V: TRBV5-6
size: .
J: TRBJ1-5
D: TRBD1
CDR3: CASSLYRGFQPQHF
DNA: TGTGCCAGCAGCCTATACAGGGGATTTCAGCCCCAGCATTTT

V: TRBV15
size: .
J: TRBJ2-1
D: TRBD2
CDR3: CATSSHYLLAGGHNEQFF
DNA: TGTGCCACCAGCAGCCACTACCTATTAGCGGGAGGGCACAATGAGCAGTTCTTC

V: TRBV3-1/TRBV3-2
size: .
J: TRBJ1-2
D: TRBD1
CDR3: CASSRRGDYGYTF
DNA: TGTGCCAGCAGCCGCAGGGGGGACTATGGCTACACCTTC

V: TRBV28
size: .
J: TRBJ1-2
D: .
CDR3: CASNRGYGYTF
DNA: TGTGCCAGCAATCGGGGCTATGGCTACACCTTC

V: TRBV5-1
size: .
J: TRBJ2-7
D: TRBD2
CDR3: CASSQSGTSYEQYF
DNA: TGCGCCAGCAGCCAGAGCGGGACCTCCTACGAGCAGTACTTC

V: TRBV6-1
size: once
J: TRBJ2-5
D: .
CDR3: CASSEAADQETQYF
DNA: TGTGCCAGCAGTGAAGCGGCGGACCAAGAGACCCAGTACTTC

V: TRBV2
size: .
J: TRBJ2-7
D: TRBD2
CDR3: CASSRGLAENSYEQYF
DNA: TGTGCCAGCAGTCGCGGACTAGCGGAAAACTCCTACGAGCAGTACTTC

V: TRBV4-2
size: .
J: TRBJ2-2
D: TRBD2
CDR3: CASSQEAGENTGELFF
DNA: TGTGCCAGCAGCCAAGAAGCGGGGGAGAACACCGGGGAGCTGTTTTTT

V: TRBV29-1
size: .
J: TRBJ2-5
D: TRBD1
CDR3: CSGRQGVVETQYF
DNA: TGCAGCGGAAGACAGGGGGTGGTAGAGACCCAGTACTTC

V: TRBV21-1
size: .
J: TRBJ1-2
D: .
CDR3: CASSTTRDRGCGYTF
DNA: TGTGCCAGCAGCACTACCCGGGACAGAGGTTGTGGCTACACCTTC

V: TRBV29-1
size: .
J: TRBJ2-7
D: .
CDR3: CSVEQGIYEQYF
DNA: TGCAGCGTTGAACAGGGAATCTACGAGCAGTACTTC

V: TRBV3-1/TRBV3-2
size: .
J: TRBJ2-2
D: .
CDR3: CASSNRQARDTGELFF
DNA: TGTGCCAGCAGCAACAGACAGGCTCGAGACACCGGGGAGCTGTTTTTT

V: TRBV18
size: .
J: TRBJ2-1
D: TRBD2
CDR3: CASSPFTSGSSYNEQFF
DNA: TGTGCCAGCTCACCTTTCACTAGCGGGAGCTCCTACAATGAGCAGTTCTTC

V: TRBV29-1
size: .
J: TRBJ1-1
D: .
CDR3: CSVEGAGPEAFF
DNA: TGCAGCGTTGAAGGGGCAGGCCCTGAAGCTTTCTTT

V: TRBV11-2
size: once
J: TRBJ2-7
D: .
CDR3: CASSLIQAAYEQYF
DNA: TGTGCCAGCAGCTTAATACAGGCCGCCTACGAGCAGTACTTC

V: TRBV15
size: .
J: TRBJ1-6
D: .
CDR3: CATSRETGPGSPLHF
DNA: TGTGCCACCAGCAGAGAGACAGGCCCTGGCTCACCCCTCCACTTT

V: TRBV4-2
size: once
J: TRBJ1-2
D: .
CDR3: CASSQVLSVRAGIGYTF
DNA: TGTGCCAGCAGCCAAGTTTTGTCCGTCCGTGCAGGTATTGGCTACACCTTC

V: TRBV10-3
size: .
J: TRBJ1-3
D: .
CDR3: CAISESRGGSSGNTIYF
DNA: TGTGCCATCAGTGAGTCTCGAGGGGGTAGCTCTGGAAACACCATATATTTT

V: TRBV28
size: .
J: TRBJ2-5
D: .
CDR3: CASRRTRQETQYF
DNA: TGTGCCAGCAGACGGACCCGACAGGAGACCCAGTACTTC

V: TRBV29-1
size: .
J: TRBJ2-3
D: TRBD2
CDR3: CSVELTTGGITQYF
DNA: TGCAGCGTTGAACTAACGACGGGAGGTATTACGCAGTATTTT

V: TRBV11-2
size: .
J: TRBJ2-1
D: .
CDR3: CASSSTDNEQFF
DNA: TGTGCCAGCAGCTCGACAGACAATGAGCAGTTCTTC

V: TRBV2
size: .
J: TRBJ2-3
D: .
CDR3: CASSNTGSASTDTQYF
DNA: TGTGCCAGCAGTAACACAGGTAGTGCTAGCACAGATACGCAGTATTTT

V: TRBV2
size: .
J: TRBJ2-2
D: .
CDR3: CASTGTQNTGELFF
DNA: TGTGCCAGCACCGGGACACAGAACACCGGGGAGCTGTTTTTT

V: TRBV6-5
size: .
J: TRBJ1-3
D: TRBD1
CDR3: CASVRDRGGNTIYF
DNA: TGTGCCAGCGTCCGGGACAGGGGGGGAAACACCATATATTTT

V: TRBV2
size: once
J: TRBJ2-7
D: TRBD1
CDR3: CASMVIGGQVGGLSEQYF
DNA: TGTGCCAGCATGGTGATTGGTGGACAGGTCGGTGGGCTGAGCGAGCAGTACTTC

V: TRBV11-2
size: .
J: TRBJ2-3
D: TRBD2
CDR3: CASSLEGSGGPTDTQYF
DNA: TGTGCCAGCAGCTTAGAGGGGTCGGGAGGGCCCACAGATACGCAGTATTTT

V: TRBV19
size: .
J: TRBJ2-1
D: TRBD2
CDR3: CASTPTSALSYNEQFF
DNA: TGTGCCAGTACCCCGACTAGCGCCCTCTCCTACAATGAGCAGTTCTTC

V: TRBV21-1
size: .
J: TRBJ2-3
D: .
CDR3: CASSTPGADTQYF
DNA: TGTGCCAGCAGCACCCCAGGGGCAGATACGCAGTATTTT

V: TRBV2
size: .
J: TRBJ2-1
D: TRBD2
CDR3: CASSERLAGGPEQFF
DNA: TGTGCCAGCAGTGAAAGGCTAGCGGGGGGGCCTGAGCAGTTCTTC

V: TRBV30
size: .
J: TRBJ2-1
D: .
CDR3: CAWRRDSGAYNEQFF
DNA: TGTGCCTGGAGAAGGGATAGCGGCGCTTACAATGAGCAGTTCTTC

V: TRBV7-9
size: .
J: TRBJ2-1
D: TRBD2
CDR3: CASSYLMGLAGQKGNEQFF
DNA: TGTGCCAGCAGCTACCTTATGGGACTAGCGGGGCAAAAAGGCAATGAGCAGTTCTTC

V: TRBV4-2
size: .
J: TRBJ1-2
D: .
CDR3: CASSQGSGRGYTF
DNA: TGTGCCAGCAGCCAAGGGTCAGGTCGGGGCTACACCTTC

V: TRBV11-3
size: .
J: TRBJ1-1
D: TRBD1
CDR3: CASSRDSTNTEAFF
DNA: TGTGCCAGCAGCCGGGACAGTACGAACACTGAAGCTTTCTTT

V: TRBV6-5
size: .
J: TRBJ1-2
D: .
CDR3: CASSYSYSTSYGYTF
DNA: TGTGCCAGCAGTTACTCTTACAGCACATCTTATGGCTACACCTTC

V: TRBV6-5
size: .
J: TRBJ1-6
D: TRBD1
CDR3: CASSTNRDRNSPLHF
DNA: TGTGCCAGCAGTACTAACCGGGACAGGAATTCACCCCTCCACTTT

V: TRBV19
size: once
J: TRBJ2-3
D: TRBD2
CDR3: CASTPAGGLADTQYF
DNA: TGTGCCAGTACCCCGGCGGGGGGGCTAGCAGATACGCAGTATTTT